This note documents a single TCR beta chain sequence. Its antigen is not known. This record belongs to a study of cytomegalovirus exposure and HLA in healthy donors. At the level of the study: The Caucasian-associated ancestry cluster contained 81% of the approximately 400 genotyped donors.

V trimming: 5 bases; J trimming: 8 bases; junction bases outside the gene matches: 8. Germline CDR1 and CDR2: SGHNT and YYREEE (reference sequence). This CDR3 comprises 13 residues. Study-wide results and limits: Later analysis identified over 15,000 TCR beta sequences associated with HLA alleles, using a false discovery rate threshold of 0.05. Sequencing depth roughly uniform across donors was assumed in presence/absence analyses. Most subjects' HLA-A and HLA-B alleles were reportedly predicted from TCR beta sequences.

PCR used 60 Vbeta primers and 13 Jbeta primers. Method: immunoSEQ multiplex PCR; TCRdb's copy keeps in-frame clones and lacks some. The sample shows roughly 190,000 clones, around four fifths of them seen only once. The clonotype originates from a man aged 35-49 years in good health and CMV-seropositive. The sequenced sample consisted of PBMCs. This sequence joins TRBV5-4 and TRBJ1-2; 8 nucleotides line up with TRBD1. As DNA, the CDR3 is TGTGCCAGCAGGCAACAGGGGGGCGGCGGCTACACCTTC. Translated, it gives CASRQQGGGGYTF.